This T cell receptor (beta chain) came from a study of T cell responses to AZD1222 COVID-19 vaccine. Study-wide results and caveats: Compared with day 0, the breadth and depth of the Spike-specific TCR repertoire rose significantly after two doses of AZD1222.

With 4 bases removed from V and 8 bases from J, the gap between germline ends came to 19 bases. This CDR3 has 15 residues. Germline CDR1 is MNHEY and CDR2 is SMNVEV (reference sequence). A note on this clone: The antigen is unknown.

TCRdb's copy holds only in-frame clones and misses some; the assay was immunoSEQ multiplex PCR. The repertoire holds 170,000 or so clones, with about nine tenths as singletons. The source is an adult in good health. The chain employs TRBV27 and TRBJ2-3, with D possibly TRBD2 on 7 matching bases. The material sequenced was peripheral blood, taken on day 0 of AZD1222 vaccination. The CDR3 reads CASSSLRGGIITQYF. CDR3 DNA sequence: TGTGCCAGCAGTTCCCTAAGGGGGGGAATCATTACGCAGTATTTT.